This entry lists 4 T cell receptor beta chains sequenced from one sample in a study of blood T cell repertoires in COVID-19. Sequenced by immunoSEQ multiplex PCR; TCRdb stores in-frame clones only, minus some. The sample yields about 200,000 clones, just over 85% seen once. Sequenced material: peripheral blood. All receptors come from a man between 50 and 59 years old with acute or convalescent COVID-19.

The chain joins TRBV5-1 to TRBJ1-1; D might be TRBD1 (6 bases). This CDR3 region has 18 residues. Germline V lookup: CDR1 SGHRS, CDR2 YFSETQ. Between the trimmed V and J ends, which lost 4 bases and 1 base, there was a span of 23 bases. CDR3: CASSASLQGASTNTEAFF. The CDR3 DNA sequence: TGCGCCAGCAGCGCCTCCTTACAGGGAGCTAGTACGAACACTGAAGCTTTCTTT.

The chain links TRBV4-1 to TRBJ2-5; D is possibly TRBD1 (5 bases). The germline V gene encodes CDR1 MGHRA and CDR2 YSYEKL. Trimming removed 5 bases at V and 1 base at J, with 14 bases between. CDR3 length equals 15 residues. CDR3 residues: CASSYSTDLQETQYF. DNA for the CDR3: TGCGCCAGCAGCTACTCGACAGACCTCCAAGAGACCCAGTACTTC.

The genes are TRBV6-6 and TRBJ1-2; 9 positions match TRBD1. The CDR3 loop spans 15 amino acids. Trimming took 8 bases from V and 1 from J; bases not matched to a gene: 8. CDR1 MNHNY and CDR2 SVGAGI come from the germline V gene (reference sequence). The CDR3 is CASEVGQGRNYGYTF. CDR3 nucleotides: TGTGCCAGCGAAGTCGGACAGGGGCGTAACTATGGCTACACCTTC.

The chain is built from TRBV7-9 and TRBJ2-5; D possibly corresponds to TRBD1 (6 bases). V gave up 5 bases and J gave up 2 bases, with 21 bases separating them. Germline CDR1 SEHNR, CDR2 FQNEAQ (reference sequence). CDR3 length: 17 amino acids. As DNA, the CDR3 is TGTGCCAGCAGCCCCACCTGGTGGGGACAAGGTCAAGAGACCCAGTACTTC. Translated, it gives CASSPTWWGQGQETQYF. Looking up the rest from reference TRBV7-9 and TRBJ2-5 gives the full variable domain: DTGVSQNPRHKITKRGQNVTFRCDPISEHNRLYWYRQTLGQGPEFLTYFQNEAQLEKSRLLSDRFSAERPKGSFSTLEIQRTEQGDSAMYLCASSPTWWGQGQETQYFGPGTRLLVL.